This T cell receptor (beta chain) emerged from a study of cytomegalovirus exposure and HLA in healthy donors. About this clone: The antigen remains undetermined.

Study results and caveats: At a 0.05 false discovery rate, a later analysis found approximately 17,000 TCR beta sequences to be associated with HLA alleles.

60 Vbeta and 13 Jbeta primers were used in PCR. Generated by immunoSEQ multiplex PCR, the TCRdb table keeps only in-frame clones and is missing some. Of around 120,000 clones listed, around three quarters were seen once; the top ten hold just over 2.5%. With 0 bases clipped from V and 4 bases from J, the junction kept 9 bases outside the gene matches. CDR3 length: 17 amino acids. The germline V gene has CDR1 MGHRA and CDR2 YSYEKL. The receptor was isolated from a man aged 30-40 years in good health and CMV-seronegative. The chain joins TRBV4-1 to TRBJ2-5, with TRBD1 matching over 9 bases. Sequenced: PBMCs. In DNA form, the CDR3 reads TGCGCCAGCAGCCAAGATCTCGTGGCGACAGGGGGAGAGACCCAGTACTTC. Translation gives CASSQDLVATGGETQYF.